This note documents a single T cell receptor (beta chain) sequence. Its antigen is unidentified. The data derive from a study of T cells after yellow fever vaccination. For the study at large: Preparation of fractions with low cell numbers was performed using SMART-Seq v4 Ultra Low Input. Study-wide results and limits: Overlap between CD4 and CD8 compartments was detected for a small share of clonotypes. Compared with primary, the secondary response was weaker and peaked at day 5, not 15.

Researchers made TCR cDNA using 5'RACE template switching, and this step added a universal primer site and UMIs. TCRdb itself ran the 5' RACE reads through MiXCR, one entry per CDR3 protein. The sample lists some 600,000 distinct CDR3 sequences, 9% to 15% occurring once. CDR1 is DFQATT and CDR2 is SNEGSKA in the germline V gene (reference sequence). The CDR3 length is 16 residues. The junction had 10 bases not matched to a gene; V was cut back by 3 bases and J by 3 bases. The sample consisted of PBMCs, taken on the day of the yellow fever booster vaccination. V usage is TRBV20-1 and J usage is TRBJ1-5, with 8 bases matching TRBD1. The TCR sequence derives from a man aged 30 to 45 who received the YFV17D yellow fever vaccine. DNA of the CDR3: TGCAGTGCTAGTCGTGCGGACAGGGTCCCCAATCAGCCCCAGCATTTT. It is translated as CSASRADRVPNQPQHF.